These 25 T cell receptor beta chains were sequenced from one sample in a study of OX40 agonist ivuxolimab in advanced cancers. Measured with immunoSEQ multiplex PCR; TCRdb has only the in-frame clones, and not every one. Of 20,000 to 30,000 clones in the sample, about four fifths were seen once. The sequenced sample was CD4+ or CD8+ T cells sorted from blood, obtained in a trial of the OX40 agonist ivuxolimab. The receptors derive from an adult with an advanced solid tumor such as melanoma, head and neck, liver or kidney cancer.

This clone was counted ten times or more. This chain links TRBV6-1 with TRBJ2-7, with D perhaps TRBD1 or TRBD2 (5 bases each). The CDR3 contains 12 residues. CDR1 is MNHNS and CDR2 is SASEGT in the germline V gene. Trimming stripped 9 bases from V and 3 bases from J, with 12 bases between. CDR3 residues: CASRGLFYEQYF. CDR3 sequence (DNA): TGTGCCAGTCGGGGCCTGTTCTACGAGCAGTACTTC.

This clone was observed a few times. The chain links TRBV27 to TRBJ1-5; no clear D gene. The ends were cut back, 6 bases at V and 11 bases at J, with 20 bases in the middle. Germline V CDR1 and CDR2: MNHEY, SMNVEV (reference sequence). The CDR3 contains 14 residues. In nucleotides, the CDR3 is TGTGCCAGCAGCAGACCCGTGATGCAATCAGCCCAGCATTTT. Its translation is CASSRPVMQSAQHF.

The CDR3 loop reads CASTPGTGQETQYF. Written as DNA, the CDR3 is TGTGCCAGCACTCCCGGGACAGGGCAAGAGACCCAGTACTTC. This chain connects TRBV27 to TRBJ2-5, with 9 bases matching TRBD1. With 7 bases clipped from V and 2 bases from J, the junction kept 5 bases outside the gene matches. Looked up from germline, CDR1 is MNHEY and CDR2 is SMNVEV (reference sequence). This CDR3 has 14 amino acids.

The J gene is TRBJ2-3, the V gene TRBV15; TRBD1 aligns across 8 bases. There are 16 residues in the CDR3. V was pared by 2 bases and J by 2 bases, with 6 bases of the junction left unmatched. Germline values: CDR1 LNHNV, CDR2 YYDKDF (reference sequence). The CDR3: CATSRTRTGSTDTQYF. The CDR3 DNA is TGTGCCACCAGCAGAACCCGGACAGGGTCCACAGATACGCAGTATTTT.

The V call is TRBV7-8, the J call TRBJ2-7; no reliable D call. V lost 1 base, J lost 3 bases, and 7 bases lay in between. The CDR3 has 13 amino acids. Germline V gene sequence: CDR1 SGHVS, CDR2 FQNEAQ. Written as DNA, the CDR3 is TGTGCCAGCAGCTTAGGAGTAGACTACGAGCAGTACTTC. Its translation is CASSLGVDYEQYF.

This sequence joins TRBV6-5 and TRBJ2-7; the D gene is possibly TRBD2 (6 bases). V lost 6 bases and J lost 7, with 13 bases in between. The CDR3 has 12 residues. Per germline, CDR1 MNHEY and CDR2 SVGAGI. This chain's CDR3 is CASRGTPREQYF. The CDR3, as DNA: TGTGCCAGCAGGGGGACTCCCAGGGAGCAGTACTTC.

The chain couples TRBV27 to TRBJ2-7; TRBD1 agrees at 8 bases. Germline CDR1 and CDR2: MNHEY and SMNVEV (reference sequence). The CDR3 length is 15 residues. With V trimmed by 4 bases and J by 3 bases, 8 bases remained unmatched. CDR3 in amino acids: CASSSRQGSYYEQYF. In DNA form, the CDR3 reads TGTGCCAGCAGTTCCCGACAGGGGTCCTACTACGAGCAGTACTTC.

The genes are TRBV27 and TRBJ2-1; D call uncertain. There are 11 residues in the CDR3. V was cut by 5 bases and J by 10 bases, with 9 bases left in between. Germline assignment: CDR1 MNHEY and CDR2 SMNVEV (reference sequence). The chain's CDR3 is CASSPSGEQFF. The CDR3 bases are TGTGCCAGCAGTCCCTCCGGGGAGCAGTTCTTC.

The genes are TRBV11-1 and TRBJ2-2; no clear D. V shed 4 bases and J shed 6 bases, with 9 bases lying between them. This CDR3 has 13 amino acids. Germline V gene lookup returns CDR1 SGHAT and CDR2 FQDESV (reference sequence). CDR3 in amino acids: CASSSFGAGELFF. The CDR3, as DNA: TGTGCCAGCAGCTCCTTTGGGGCCGGGGAGCTGTTTTTT.

This sequence joins TRBV30 and TRBJ1-1; TRBD1 aligns across 11 bases. CDR1 and CDR2 (germline): GTSNPN, SVGIG (reference sequence). The trim removed 3 bases at V and 6 bases at J, leaving 3 bases unmatched. This CDR3 contains 13 residues. CDR3 DNA: TGTGCCTGGAGCCCGGGACAGGGGGCTGAAGCTTTCTTT. Translating gives CAWSPGQGAEAFF.

The gene calls are TRBV6-4 and TRBJ1-5; 7 bases are a match to TRBD1. This CDR3 spans 14 amino acids. V lost 3 bases, J lost 6 bases, and 5 bases stayed unmatched. The V gene's germline CDR1 is MRHNA and CDR2 SNTAGT. DNA of the CDR3: TGTGCCAGCAGTGAAGAGACAGGGAGTCAGCCCCAGCATTTT. It is translated as CASSEETGSQPQHF.

This rearrangement joins TRBV14 to TRBJ1-6; the D gene is possibly TRBD1 (5 bases). V was clipped by 3 bases and J by 10 bases, with 10 bases between them. Germline values: CDR1 SGHDN, CDR2 FVKESK. The CDR3 totals 13 residues. CDR3 sequence: CASSQGWGSPLHF. The CDR3 DNA reads as TGTGCCAGCAGCCAGGGATGGGGCTCACCCCTCCACTTT.

The table lists this clone with a few counts. The V and J genes are TRBV19 and TRBJ1-1; D may be TRBD1 (5 bases). Germline CDR1 and CDR2: LNHDA and SQIVND (reference sequence). This CDR3 spans 16 amino acids. Deletions cut 7 bases from V and 0 bases from J, with 18 bases between. CDR3 nucleotides: TGTGCCAGTACCATGGGCAGGGAGCCGATGAACACTGAAGCTTTCTTT. It codes for CASTMGREPMNTEAFF.

The sample holds a few counts of this clone. V is TRBV7-6 and J is TRBJ2-4; tentative D call: TRBD2 (6 bases). CDR1 and CDR2 from the germline V gene are SGHVS and FNYEAQ. CDR3 length equals 14 residues. The V gene lost 1 base and the J gene lost 5 bases, with 9 bases spanning the gap. CDR3 amino acids: CASSLVGGENIQYF. DNA of the CDR3: TGTGCCAGCAGCTTAGTGGGGGGAGAAAACATTCAGTACTTC.

The V gene is TRBV13, the J gene TRBJ1-1; TRBD1 might be the D (5 bases). The CDR3 has 14 residues. Between the trimmed V and J ends, which lost 3 bases and 6 bases, there was a span of 14 bases. From germline, CDR1 is PRHDT and CDR2 FYEKMQ (reference sequence). CDR3 loop: CASSLRDGSPEAFF. CDR3 nucleotide sequence: TGTGCCAGCAGCTTGCGGGACGGGAGCCCTGAAGCTTTCTTT.

The V call is TRBV11-2, the J call TRBJ2-3; D is ambiguous. Trimming removed 5 bases from V and 2 bases from J, with 2 bases in between. This CDR3 has 11 amino acids. From germline, CDR1 is SGHAT and CDR2 FQNNGV. The DNA for the CDR3 is TGTGCCAGCAGCCTCACAGATACGCAGTATTTT. Translation: CASSLTDTQYF.

This clone was seen more than once but under ten times. The chain carries TRBV25-1 and TRBJ2-7; D not certain. This CDR3 contains 11 residues. The V end was cut by 7 bases, the J end by 4 bases, with 8 bases between. Germline V lookup: CDR1 MGHDK, CDR2 SYGVNS. The CDR3 protein is CASTTAYEQYF. The CDR3 nucleotides read TGTGCCAGCACAACGGCTTACGAGCAGTACTTC.

V and J are TRBV9 and TRBJ2-3; 14 bases are a match to TRBD2. Germline CDR1 is SGDLS and CDR2 is YYNGEE. This CDR3 contains 14 residues. J gave up 4 bases and V 5 bases, and 0 bases lay outside the gene matches. CDR3 nucleotides: TGTGCCAGCAGGACTAGCGGGGGGGCAGATACGCAGTATTTT. Its translation is CASRTSGGADTQYF.

V and J are TRBV6-1 and TRBJ2-7, with unresolved D. With 4 bases removed from V and 4 bases from J, the gap between germline ends came to 8 bases. The CDR3 sequence is 12 residues long. CDR1 is MNHNS, CDR2 SASEGT, per germline. The CDR3 DNA sequence: TGTGCCAGCAGTGCGGATTTTTACGAGCAGTACTTC. Encoded protein: CASSADFYEQYF.

This sequence joins TRBV19 and TRBJ2-7; 9 nucleotides match TRBD1. In germline, CDR1 is LNHDA, CDR2 SQIVND (reference sequence). V was clipped by 7 bases and J by 3 bases; unmatched bases: 7. The CDR3 consists of 14 residues. In nucleotides, the CDR3 is TGTGCCAGTACCCCGGCGGGACAGGGCTACGAGCAGTACTTC. Residues: CASTPAGQGYEQYF.

The rearrangement uses TRBV4-1 and TRBJ2-1; D remains ambiguous. This CDR3 is built from 14 residues. Trimming removed 1 base at V and 4 bases at J, with 8 bases between. From germline, CDR1 is MGHRA and CDR2 YSYEKL. CDR3 loop: CASSQVPQYNEQFF. CDR3 sequence (DNA): TGCGCCAGCAGCCAAGTACCTCAGTACAATGAGCAGTTCTTC.

The chain links TRBV7-3 to TRBJ2-5; D perhaps matches TRBD2 (5 bases). Deletions cut 4 bases from V and 5 bases from J, with 11 bases between. CDR1 SGHTA and CDR2 FQGTGA come from the germline V gene. The CDR3 spans 13 residues. DNA of the CDR3: TGTGCCAGCAGCTCCTCGGGCGGGGAGACCCAGTACTTC. Residues: CASSSSGGETQYF.

To note about this clone: A read error may explain this, as a much larger clone is one base away. The V gene is TRBV5-1, the J gene TRBJ2-7; 8 positions agree with TRBD2. Germline-derived CDR1 and CDR2 are SGHRS and YFSETQ. The ends lost 4 bases at V and 2 bases at J; junction bases unmatched: 2. This CDR3 has 13 amino acids. CDR3 nucleotide sequence: TGCGCCAGCAGCCCACTAGCGGCCTACGAGCAGTACTTC. Protein sequence: CASSPLAAYEQYF. Together with reference TRBV5-1 and TRBJ2-7, the CDR3 gives the full variable domain: KAGVTQTPRYLIKTRGQQVTLSCSPISGHRSVSWYQQTPGQGLQFLFEYFSETQRNKGNFPGRFSGRQFSNSRSEMNVSTLELGDSALYLCASSPLAAYEQYFGPGTRLTVT.

This clone was counted a single time. The chain combines TRBV28 with TRBJ2-5; 8 bases line up with TRBD1. This CDR3 has 14 amino acids. CDR1 and CDR2 from the germline V gene are MDHEN and SYDVKM. The trim removed 8 bases at V and 0 bases at J, leaving 5 bases unmatched. The CDR3 reads CASDRGGYQETQYF. CDR3 DNA: TGTGCCAGCGACAGGGGCGGATACCAAGAGACCCAGTACTTC.

The sample holds one count of this clone. The chain couples TRBV4-3 to TRBJ1-1; D ambiguous. CDR3 size: 13 residues. Germline-derived CDR1 and CDR2 are LGHNA and YSLEER. V lost 1 base to trimming and J lost 5 bases, with 8 bases between them. In DNA, the CDR3 is TGCGCCAGCAGCCAAGCCCTTATAACTGAAGCTTTCTTT. It is translated as CASSQALITEAFF.